These 28 T cell receptor beta chains originate from one sample sequenced in a study of CD8+ T cells in alopecia areata. The authors extracted RNA and reverse transcribed it into cDNA as the sequencing template. Clones were read by immunoSEQ multiplex PCR, and TCRdb kept only the in-frame ones, dropping some. The sample comprises around 250,000 clones, roughly 69% of which are singletons, and under 1.5% rests with the top ten. The specimen was CD4+ T cells sorted from blood, collected at week 0. These receptors all come from a human donor with alopecia areata.

The chain employs TRBV6-6 and TRBJ1-2; TRBD1 is a possible D gene (6 bases). Trimming shortened V by 6 bases and J by 3 bases, and 17 bases separated the two germline ends. The CDR3 has 15 amino acids. Germline assignment: CDR1 MNHNY and CDR2 SVGAGI (reference sequence). The CDR3 DNA reads TGTGCCAGCAGCCGAACAGGGTTGGTCGACTATGGCTACACCTTC. It codes for CASSRTGLVDYGYTF.

The chain uses TRBV29-1 and TRBJ1-2; 10 nucleotides align to TRBD1. V trimming: 8 bases; J trimming: 7 bases; junction bases outside the gene matches: 10. Germline CDR1 and CDR2: SQVTM and ANQGSEA. This CDR3 is built from 13 residues. The CDR3 nucleotides read TGCAGCCGCAGATGTGGGACAGGGGTTGGCTACACCTTC. This sequence encodes CSRRCGTGVGYTF. The complete variable domain, with remaining parts taken from reference TRBV29-1 and TRBJ1-2, reads SAVISQKPSRDICQRGTSLTIQCQVDSQVTMMFWYRQQPGQSLTLIATANQGSEATYESGFVIDKFPISRPNLTFSTLTVSNMSPEDSSIYLCSRRCGTGVGYTFGSGTRLTVV.

The rearrangement uses TRBV10-3 and TRBJ2-5; D might be TRBD1 (7 bases). Germline CDR1 and CDR2: ENHRY and SYGVKD. The CDR3 contains 15 residues. Trimming pared 3 bases from V and 4 bases from J, leaving 15 bases between. The CDR3 sequence: CAISESGGGGETQYF. The CDR3 DNA sequence: TGTGCCATCAGTGAATCAGGGGGAGGTGGAGAGACCCAGTACTTC.

In its sample, this clone was seen a few times. The gene calls are TRBV28 and TRBJ1-2; D is undetermined. V was shortened by 10 bases and J by 8 bases, with 23 bases between the two germline ends. CDR3 size: 14 residues. Germline values: CDR1 MDHEN, CDR2 SYDVKM. CDR3 loop: CATLRWANIEGYTF. In DNA, the CDR3 is TGTGCCACCCTACGATGGGCAAACATTGAGGGCTACACCTTC.

This clone has only a few counts. The gene calls are TRBV18 and TRBJ2-1; 11 bases map to TRBD1. CDR1 and CDR2 (germline): KGHSH, LQKENI. The CDR3 has 17 amino acids. J gave up 3 bases and V 0 bases, and 4 bases lay outside the gene matches. Here the CDR3 reads CASSPPVGTGGYNEQFF. In DNA, the CDR3 is TGTGCCAGCTCACCACCAGTAGGGACAGGGGGCTACAATGAGCAGTTCTTC.

Worth noting for this clone: The same CDR3 also results from other DNA sequences found in this sample. This chain links TRBV5-4 with TRBJ2-5, with no clear D. This CDR3 has 12 residues. Germline-derived CDR1 and CDR2 are SGHNT and YYREEE (reference sequence). Deletions cut 2 bases from V and 1 base from J, with 3 bases between. The CDR3 DNA follows: TGTGCCAGCAGCTTACCCCAAGAGACCCAGTACTTC. It is translated as CASSLPQETQYF.

CDR3 sequence reads: CGSPHPNYGYTF. CDR3 nucleotide sequence: TGTGGCAGCCCACATCCTAACTATGGCTACACCTTC. The gene calls are TRBV30 and TRBJ1-2, with D unresolved. The CDR3 spans 12 residues. Germline CDR1 is GTSNPN and CDR2 is SVGIG (reference sequence).

This clone turned up a few times. The chain joins TRBV29-1 to TRBJ2-1, with D perhaps TRBD2 (7 bases). Germline V gene lookup returns CDR1 SQVTM and CDR2 ANQGSEA. This CDR3 has 14 residues. The V end lost 1 base, the J end lost 6 bases, and 13 bases lay between the germline ends. In DNA form, the CDR3 reads TGCAGCGTTGAAGGGGGGGGCGACGTCAATGAGCAGTTCTTC. Its protein is CSVEGGGDVNEQFF.

The chain uses TRBV30 and TRBJ1-5, with 8 positions matching TRBD1. Germline lookup yields CDR1 GTSNPN and CDR2 SVGIG (reference sequence). The CDR3 runs 15 residues. V lost 2 bases, J lost 3 bases, and 6 bases stayed unmatched. CDR3: CAWSPTGGLNQPQHF. CDR3 DNA sequence: TGTGCCTGGAGTCCTACAGGGGGACTCAATCAGCCCCAGCATTTT.

CDR3 sequence: CASSIRTANEQFF. Here the CDR3 DNA reads TGTGCCAGTAGTATAAGGACCGCCAATGAGCAGTTCTTC. The chain employs TRBV19 and TRBJ2-1, with D hard to call. The V gene lost 2 bases and the J gene lost 6 bases, with 8 bases spanning the gap. This CDR3 comprises 13 residues. Germline CDR1 LNHDA, CDR2 SQIVND (reference sequence).

V and J are TRBV15 and TRBJ2-5; 12 bases are a match to TRBD1. The V and J ends lost 4 bases and 5 bases, in that order; junction bases with no gene match: 5. Germline V gene lookup returns CDR1 LNHNV and CDR2 YYDKDF (reference sequence). CDR3 length equals 15 residues. CDR3 loop: CATSTRDRGQETQYF. The CDR3 nucleotides read TGTGCCACCAGCACCCGGGACAGGGGGCAGGAGACCCAGTACTTC.

The rearrangement uses TRBV27 and TRBJ2-6; D gene uncertain. The V and J ends lost 3 bases and 3 bases respectively, with 6 bases between them. CDR3 length: 14 residues. The germline gives CDR1 MNHEY, CDR2 SMNVEV (reference sequence). DNA of the CDR3: TGTGCCAGCAGTTTTGGAAATGGGGCCAACGTCCTGACTTTC. The encoded protein is CASSFGNGANVLTF.

With respect to this clone: Other nucleotide sequences in the sample specify the same CDR3. CDR3 DNA: TGTGCCAGCAGCGTAGCTTTGAACACTGAAGCTTTCTTT. It codes for CASSVALNTEAFF. This chain joins TRBV9 and TRBJ1-1; unclear D gene. CDR1 and CDR2 from the germline V gene are SGDLS and YYNGEE. This CDR3 contains 13 residues. V was shortened by 0 bases and J by 0 bases, with 3 bases between the two germline ends.

This clone has ten or more counts. The chain carries TRBV19 and TRBJ1-5; the D is unclear. CDR1 and CDR2 (germline): LNHDA, SQIVND (reference sequence). This CDR3 is 15 amino acids long. Trimming shortened V by 2 bases and J by 3 bases, and 11 bases separated the two germline ends. The CDR3 nucleotides are TGTGCCAGTAGTATATTCTGGGAAACCAATCAGCCCCAGCATTTT. The encoded protein is CASSIFWETNQPQHF.

In nucleotides, the CDR3 is TGTGCTGTCTGGGACAGACTGAACACTGAAGCTTTCTTT. Translation: CAVWDRLNTEAFF. The chain recombines TRBV7-7 with TRBJ1-1, with 7 bases matching TRBD1. CDR1 SSHAT and CDR2 FNYEAQ come from the germline V gene (reference sequence). This CDR3 is 13 amino acids long. Filled out from reference TRBV7-7 and TRBJ1-1, the complete variable domain reads GAGVSQSPRYKVTKRGQDVTLRCDPISSHATLYWYQQALGQGPEFLTYFNYEAQPDKSGLPSDRFSAERPEGSISTLTIQRTEQRDSAMYRCAVWDRLNTEAFFGQGTRLTVV.

This chain connects TRBV29-1 to TRBJ2-1, with D hard to call. The CDR3 contains 17 residues. The germline V gene encodes CDR1 SQVTM and CDR2 ANQGSEA. V was pared by 1 base and J by 0 bases, with 16 bases between. The CDR3 spells CSVEGLVKPDSYNEQFF. DNA for the CDR3: TGCAGCGTTGAAGGGCTAGTGAAGCCTGACTCCTACAATGAGCAGTTCTTC.

This clone was counted between two and nine times. V gene TRBV30 combines with J gene TRBJ1-4; the D gene is possibly TRBD1 (5 bases). The germline V gene encodes CDR1 GTSNPN and CDR2 SVGIG (reference sequence). V was cut by 6 bases and J by 5 bases, with 13 bases left in between. This CDR3 comprises 13 residues. The CDR3 is CACRLGPNEKLFF. For the CDR3, the DNA is TGTGCCTGCCGTTTGGGGCCAAATGAAAAACTGTTTTTT.

This rearrangement joins TRBV18 to TRBJ2-3; D is uncertain. V lost 3 bases and J 1 base, leaving 5 bases between the germline ends. The V gene's germline CDR1 is KGHSH and CDR2 LQKENI. The CDR3 totals 13 residues. This chain's CDR3 is CASSPEGTDTQYF. CDR3 bases: TGTGCCAGCTCACCCGAGGGCACAGATACGCAGTATTTT.

This clone came up once. The chain is built from TRBV7-9 and TRBJ2-7, with TRBD1 identical over 7 bases. This CDR3 contains 14 residues. After removal of 7 bases from V and 0 bases from J, the junction contained 6 bases not matched to a gene. Germline values: CDR1 SEHNR, CDR2 FQNEAQ (reference sequence). The CDR3 sequence is CASKGTALSYEQYF. CDR3 DNA sequence: TGTGCCAGCAAAGGGACAGCCCTCTCCTACGAGCAGTACTTC.

The chain joins TRBV30 to TRBJ1-1, with 8 bases aligning to TRBD1. This CDR3 is 15 amino acids long. J lost 2 bases, V lost 1 base, and 6 bases had no gene match. Germline lookup yields CDR1 GTSNPN and CDR2 SVGIG (reference sequence). The CDR3 is CAWSALDRDNTEAFF. The CDR3 region has the DNA TGTGCCTGGAGTGCCTTGGACAGGGACAACACTGAAGCTTTCTTT.

CDR3 region: CSGVAEGTQYF. DNA for the CDR3: TGCAGTGGGGTGGCCGAAGGGACCCAGTACTTC. The genes are TRBV20-1 and TRBJ2-5; D unresolved. Trimming shortened V by 7 bases and J by 7 bases, and 13 bases separated the two germline ends. The CDR3 extends over 11 amino acids. The germline CDR1 and CDR2 sequences are DFQATT and SNEGSKA (reference sequence).

The genes are TRBV4-3 and TRBJ2-5, with D perhaps TRBD2 (6 bases). CDR3 length: 16 amino acids. Trimming removed 0 bases at V and 1 base at J, with 12 bases between. Germline V gives CDR1 LGHNA, CDR2 YSLEER. CDR3: CASSQDYRGIQETQYF. The CDR3 DNA reads TGCGCCAGCAGCCAAGATTACCGCGGGATCCAAGAGACCCAGTACTTC.

The table lists this clone with a few counts. V is TRBV5-4 and J is TRBJ2-7, with 10 bases aligning to TRBD1. Unmatched junction bases numbered 6, after V lost 2 bases and J lost 4 bases. This CDR3 is built from 15 residues. Germline assignment: CDR1 SGHNT and CDR2 YYREEE (reference sequence). DNA for the CDR3: TGTGCCAGCAGCTTTGACAGGGGGCAAGTTTACGAGCAGTACTTC. This gives the protein CASSFDRGQVYEQYF. The full variable domain, in which reference TRBV5-4 and TRBJ2-7 provide the parts outside the CDR3, is ETGVTQSPTHLIKTRGQQVTLRCSSQSGHNTVSWYQQALGQGPQFIFQYYREEENGRGNFPPRFSGLQFPNYSSELNVNALELDDSALYLCASSFDRGQVYEQYFGPGTRLTVT.

This sequence joins TRBV9 and TRBJ1-2, with D unresolved. The CDR3 is made up of 13 amino acids. From germline, CDR1 is SGDLS and CDR2 YYNGEE. V was pared by 0 bases and J by 7 bases, with 10 bases between. The CDR3 DNA reads as TGTGCCAGCAGCGTAGGGTGGGGAAGTGGCTACACCTTC. Translated: CASSVGWGSGYTF.

The J gene is TRBJ2-7, the V gene TRBV5-1; 7 bases are shared with TRBD1. CDR1 SGHRS and CDR2 YFSETQ come from the germline V gene. The junction had 11 bases not matched to a gene; V was cut back by 4 bases and J by 7 bases. The CDR3 has 14 residues. The CDR3 coding sequence is TGCGCCAGCAGCGCTACACAGGGGCTGGGTGAGCAGTACTTC. This gives the protein CASSATQGLGEQYF. The entire variable domain, with the rest obtained from reference TRBV5-1 and TRBJ2-7, is as follows: KAGVTQTPRYLIKTRGQQVTLSCSPISGHRSVSWYQQTPGQGLQFLFEYFSETQRNKGNFPGRFSGRQFSNSRSEMNVSTLELGDSALYLCASSATQGLGEQYFGPGTRLTVT.

This chain connects TRBV6-5 to TRBJ1-5, with D perhaps matching TRBD1 (6 bases). CDR1 MNHEY and CDR2 SVGAGI come from the germline V gene. This CDR3 region has 14 residues. The V gene lost 6 bases and the J gene lost 6 bases, with 15 bases spanning the gap. The CDR3 protein is CASSEDSRGQPQHF. The CDR3 DNA sequence: TGTGCCAGCAGCGAGGACTCCAGGGGTCAGCCCCAGCATTTT.

For this clone: The sample has other DNA sequences that encode this CDR3 too. The chain recombines TRBV29-1 with TRBJ2-7; no definite D call. V was pared by 3 bases and J by 4 bases, with 4 bases between. The CDR3 length is 10 residues. The germline CDR1 and CDR2 sequences are SQVTM and ANQGSEA. CDR3 in amino acids: CSVEDYEQYF. In DNA form, the CDR3 reads TGCAGCGTTGAGGATTACGAGCAGTACTTC.

This clone has a handful of counts. The chain couples TRBV7-9 to TRBJ2-7; 7 positions match TRBD1. The V segment lost 5 bases and the J segment 2 bases; nucleotides outside the gene matches: 6. CDR3 length equals 14 residues. Germline V gene sequence: CDR1 SEHNR, CDR2 FQNEAQ (reference sequence). CDR3 nucleotides: TGTGCCAGCAGCCGACAGGGTTCGGCCTACGAGCAGTACTTC. It translates to CASSRQGSAYEQYF.